This TCR beta chain was obtained from a study of early T cells in non-severe SARS-CoV-2 infection (dated by TCRdb to about 2021). The study in broad terms: Bulk RNA from unsorted whole blood was used for TCR sequencing, so alpha and beta chains could not be paired.

Library generation was performed with 5' RACE. Sequencing instrument: NextSeq 500. Unique molecular identifiers were attached to individual cDNA molecules in the TCR library protocol so that sequencing error and PCR bias could be corrected. Both TCR alpha and beta chains were sequenced, and tight co-correlation was observed between alpha and beta sequence abundances in each sample. The source study handled its data this way. Decombinator V4 was used to annotate the V gene, J gene and CDR3 of the TCR sequences. Expanded TCRs were defined as changing significantly between any two time points under a Poisson model with p below 0.0001. Abundances of TCRs were expressed as counts per million after normalisation to the total number of TCRs sequenced in each sample. TRAV1-2 paired with TRAJ12, TRAJ20 or TRAJ33 defined MAIT TCRs, while TRAV10 paired with TRAJ18 defined iNKT TCRs. VDJdb, accessed 1 November 2021, was searched for CMV, EBV and SARS-CoV-2 annotated TCRs, with TCRs annotated for multiple antigens excluded. The raw public reads went through TCRdb reprocessing: fastp at Q25, MiXCR clone calling, in-frame beta chains kept. Rows with one shared CDR3 protein collapse into an entry with the most common genes and DNA. V and J calls and clone size were set by TCRdb, not the authors. The sample table shows about 110,000 distinct CDR3 sequences, and 10% to 15% are seen once. The ten biggest clones cover about 4% of the sample.

V is cut back by 6 bases and J by 9 bases, with 7 bases in the junction unmatched. CDR1 is given as MDHEN and CDR2 as SYDVKM, both from the germline V gene. The CDR3 covers 12 residues, taking in both the cysteine and the phenylalanine. Solely the CDR3 DNA is kept, with 36 bases framed from the first base. General conclusions and limits of the study: Matching against VDJdb was skewed toward anti-spike CD8 responses, likely underestimated virus-specific expansions, and missed private and CD4 specificities.

A case-control design nested within a healthcare worker cohort in London, UK, was used, with weekly nasopharyngeal swab PCR tests and blood sampling performed. Healthcare workers were recruited during the week of the UK lockdown, between 23 and 31 March 2020, and followed weekly for up to about 15 weeks. This clonotype was counted between two and nine times. No antigen is known for it. Base qualities are not recorded, but no much larger clone differs from it by a single base. This TCR derives from an adult who was a healthcare worker with PCR-confirmed SARS-CoV-2 infection or an uninfected control (not recorded which). This chain is built from TRBV28 and TRBJ2-5, with 7 bases in between that match TRBD1. Sequenced here: whole blood, sampled at baseline. The base sequence is TGTGCCAGCAGGGATTCGACAGGGTCCCAGTACTTC. Its protein product is CASRDSTGSQYF.